The 21 T cell receptor beta chains below all came from one sample that was sequenced in a study of OX40 agonist ivuxolimab in advanced cancers. The library was made by the immunoSEQ multiplex PCR assay. Here the immuneACCESS table is served through TCRdb, limited to in-frame sequences with V and J called. Missing clones are a known gap in these copies; in checked studies unresolved V genes cover under half, and the rest lacks a known reason. The sample table shows 60,000 or so clones, and roughly 82% are seen once. The ten largest make up approximately 2.4% of the sample. The input for sequencing was CD4+ or CD8+ T cells sorted from blood, taken in a trial of the OX40 agonist ivuxolimab. These receptors originate from an adult with an advanced solid tumor such as melanoma, head and neck, liver or kidney cancer.

The V gene is TRBV7-3, the J gene TRBJ2-1; TRBD1 is a possible D gene (6 bases). The CDR3 consists of 15 residues. The V end lost 4 bases, the J end lost 6 bases, and 16 bases lay between the germline ends. Germline V gives CDR1 SGHTA, CDR2 FQGTGA. This chain's CDR3 is CASSSIGKGGNEQFF. The CDR3 region has the DNA TGTGCCAGCAGCTCGATAGGGAAAGGGGGCAATGAGCAGTTCTTC.

J is TRBJ1-1 and V is TRBV10-3; no firm D call. This CDR3 has 13 residues. The ends were cut back, 9 bases at V and 1 base at J, with 12 bases in the middle. Germline assignment: CDR1 ENHRY and CDR2 SYGVKD. CDR3 DNA: TGTGCCATTTGGAATCCCTCGAACACTGAAGCTTTCTTT. It yields the protein CAIWNPSNTEAFF.

The V call is TRBV11-2, the J call TRBJ1-1, with no clear D. From germline, CDR1 is SGHAT and CDR2 FQNNGV. Trimming removed 4 bases at V and 0 bases at J, with 18 bases between. The CDR3 has 17 residues. The DNA of the CDR3 is TGTGCCAGCAGCTCCACCACCCTCAAAGCCGTGAACACTGAAGCTTTCTTT. Its translation is CASSSTTLKAVNTEAFF.

V usage is TRBV5-1 and J usage is TRBJ1-1; 9 bases line up with TRBD1. The J segment lost 7 bases and the V segment lost 5 bases, leaving 6 bases of the junction unmatched. The CDR3 spans 13 residues. Germline V gene data show CDR1 as SGHRS and CDR2 as YFSETQ. Here the CDR3 DNA reads TGCGCCAGCAGTGGGACAGGGAGCCGTGAAGCTTTCTTT. Translated, it gives CASSGTGSREAFF.

CDR3 amino acids: CASSLDTKNNEQFF. In DNA form, the CDR3 reads TGTGCCAGCAGCTTAGATACAAAAAACAATGAGCAGTTCTTC. The V call is TRBV11-2, the J call TRBJ2-1; D is uncertain. Trimming pared 0 bases from V and 5 bases from J, leaving 8 bases between. The CDR3 runs to 14 residues. Germline V lookup: CDR1 SGHAT, CDR2 FQNNGV. Full variable domain (missing parts from reference TRBV11-2 and TRBJ2-1): EAGVAQSPRYKIIEKRQSVAFWCNPISGHATLYWYQQILGQGPKLLIQFQNNGVVDDSQLPKDRFSAERLKGVDSTLKIQPAKLEDSAVYLCASSLDTKNNEQFFGPGTRLTVL.

The genes are TRBV5-6 and TRBJ2-5, with D possibly being TRBD1 or TRBD2 (5 bases each). Per germline, CDR1 SGHDT and CDR2 YYEEEE. V was trimmed by 4 bases and J by 5 bases, leaving 21 bases between them. CDR3 size: 16 residues. The CDR3 reads CASSNTRVGTGETQYF. The CDR3 bases are TGTGCCAGCAGCAACACCCGTGTGGGGACGGGGGAGACCCAGTACTTC.

This clone was found once. This chain links TRBV7-6 with TRBJ2-7; D possibly corresponds to TRBD2 (6 bases). CDR3 length: 17 residues. V shed 0 bases and J shed 3 bases, with 18 bases lying between them. The V gene's germline CDR1 is SGHVS and CDR2 FNYEAQ. The chain's CDR3 is CASSLAYFGTSNYEQYF. In DNA form, the CDR3 reads TGTGCCAGCAGCTTAGCCTACTTCGGGACTTCGAACTACGAGCAGTACTTC.

V usage is TRBV5-4 and J usage is TRBJ1-2; 8 bases agree with TRBD1. CDR1 and CDR2 from the germline V gene are SGHNT and YYREEE (reference sequence). V gave up 4 bases and J gave up 2 bases; unmatched junction bases: 7. This CDR3 is 15 amino acids long. CDR3 DNA: TGTGCCAGCAGCCCTCGGACAGGGTCAAACTATGGCTACACCTTC. The encoded protein is CASSPRTGSNYGYTF.

This clone was seen just once. The chain links TRBV25-1 to TRBJ1-2, with D possibly TRBD1 on 5 matching bases. Germline V lookup: CDR1 MGHDK, CDR2 SYGVNS. The CDR3 is 14 residues long. V lost 1 base, J lost 4 bases, and 10 bases lay in between. DNA of the CDR3: TGTGCCAGCAGTGAATTTGGGGGGGGCTATGGCTACACCTTC. Protein product: CASSEFGGGYGYTF.

This chain connects TRBV10-3 to TRBJ2-4; D possibly corresponds to TRBD2 (6 bases). Trimming removed 4 bases from V and 6 bases from J, with 16 bases in between. The CDR3 has 15 amino acids. From germline, CDR1 is ENHRY and CDR2 SYGVKD. CDR3 DNA: TGTGCCATCAGTGGGGAGGCAGAAAAAACAAACATTCAGTACTTC. Translating gives CAISGEAEKTNIQYF.

This clone was found once. The chain employs TRBV19 and TRBJ1-4; perhaps TRBD1 as D (5 bases). With 7 bases removed from V and 5 bases from J, the gap between germline ends came to 14 bases. Germline CDR1 is LNHDA and CDR2 is SQIVND (reference sequence). This CDR3 is 14 amino acids long. The CDR3 DNA reads TGTGCCAGTACCCCTCGGGGGGGGAATGAAAAACTGTTTTTT. Translation gives CASTPRGGNEKLFF.

This chain joins TRBV6-5 and TRBJ1-6; D is unresolved. Germline V gene lookup returns CDR1 MNHEY and CDR2 SVGAGI. The CDR3 spans 14 residues. With 0 bases removed from V and 9 bases from J, the gap between germline ends came to 9 bases. The CDR3, as DNA: TGTGCCAGCAGTTACTCGCGTGGGGTTTCACCCCTCCACTTT. This codes for CASSYSRGVSPLHF.

This clone counts as medium-sized. The chain recombines TRBV11-2 with TRBJ2-7; D not certain. The length of the CDR3 is 14 residues. V lost 0 bases and J 1 base, leaving 7 bases between the germline ends. CDR1 is SGHAT and CDR2 is FQNNGV in the germline V gene. Written as DNA, the CDR3 is TGTGCCAGCAGCTTAGATTGGGCATCCTACGAGCAGTACTTC. This sequence encodes CASSLDWASYEQYF. The full variable domain, in which reference TRBV11-2 and TRBJ2-7 provide the parts outside the CDR3, is EAGVAQSPRYKIIEKRQSVAFWCNPISGHATLYWYQQILGQGPKLLIQFQNNGVVDDSQLPKDRFSAERLKGVDSTLKIQPAKLEDSAVYLCASSLDWASYEQYFGPGTRLTVT.

The chain joins TRBV7-2 to TRBJ2-1; TRBD1 matches at 9 bases. Germline CDR1 reads SGHTA; CDR2 reads FQGNSA. The CDR3 runs 18 residues. V gave up 3 bases and J gave up 4 bases; unmatched junction bases: 13. The CDR3 sequence is CASSFGQGSFFLYNEQFF. The CDR3 DNA reads as TGTGCCAGCAGCTTTGGACAGGGGTCTTTTTTTCTTTACAATGAGCAGTTCTTC.

The chain carries TRBV7-2 and TRBJ2-7; possible D gene TRBD2, 7 bases. Looked up from germline, CDR1 is SGHTA and CDR2 is FQGNSA. The CDR3 sequence is 14 residues long. V lost 4 bases and J lost 3, with 13 bases in between. CDR3 sequence: CASSSPGGFYEQYF. The CDR3 region has the DNA TGTGCCAGCAGCTCCCCGGGGGGCTTCTACGAGCAGTACTTC.

The V gene is TRBV6-6, the J gene TRBJ1-2, with TRBD1 as a possible D gene (5 bases). The CDR3 runs 14 residues. V gave up 6 bases and J gave up 4 bases, with 15 bases separating them. Germline V lookup: CDR1 MNHNY, CDR2 SVGAGI (reference sequence). The CDR3 loop is CASSQTAGGYGYTF. The CDR3 region has the DNA TGTGCCAGCAGCCAAACGGCGGGGGGCTATGGCTACACCTTC.

The rearrangement uses TRBV7-9 and TRBJ1-2, with D uncertain. The CDR3 spans 16 residues. Germline V gives CDR1 SEHNR, CDR2 FQNEAQ (reference sequence). V was clipped by 5 bases and J by 2 bases, with 18 bases between them. The CDR3 sequence is CASSRSSGVFNYGYTF. The CDR3 DNA sequence: TGTGCCAGCAGCCGAAGCTCGGGAGTTTTCAACTATGGCTACACCTTC.

This rearrangement joins TRBV5-5 to TRBJ2-3; D is perhaps TRBD1 (7 bases). This CDR3 has 14 residues. Germline CDR1 reads SGHKS; CDR2 reads YYEKEE (reference sequence). V gave up 4 bases and J gave up 3 bases, with 12 bases separating them. As DNA, the CDR3 is TGTGCCAGCAGCACAGGGGCGGGGACAGATACGCAGTATTTT. It specifies CASSTGAGTDTQYF. Variable domain in full (rest from reference TRBV5-5 and TRBJ2-3): DAGVTQSPTHLIKTRGQQVTLRCSPISGHKSVSWYQQVLGQGPQFIFQYYEKEERGRGNFPDRFSARQFPNYSSELNVNALLLGDSALYLCASSTGAGTDTQYFGPGTRLTVL.

The chain carries TRBV5-4 and TRBJ2-5, with TRBD1 identical over 11 bases. Germline lookup yields CDR1 SGHNT and CDR2 YYREEE (reference sequence). Losses at the gene ends were 0 bases for V and 5 bases for J; bases not matched to a gene: 6. CDR3 length equals 16 residues. CDR3 nucleotide sequence: TGTGCCAGCAGCTTGGCAGGACAGGGGGCGTGGGAGACCCAGTACTTC. It translates to CASSLAGQGAWETQYF.

CDR3 bases: TGTGCCAGCAGCTTAACAGCAGGGGGCGCAAACACCGGGGAGCTGTTTTTT. Its protein product is CASSLTAGGANTGELFF. The rearrangement uses TRBV7-2 and TRBJ2-2; 8 positions match TRBD1. J lost 2 bases, V lost 2 bases, and 7 bases had no gene match. From germline, CDR1 is SGHTA and CDR2 FQGNSA. CDR3 size: 17 residues.

The chain employs TRBV19 and TRBJ1-6; D gene ambiguous. The germline V and J ends were trimmed by 3 bases and 4 bases, with 7 bases remaining between them. Germline V gene lookup returns CDR1 LNHDA and CDR2 SQIVND (reference sequence). There are 14 residues in the CDR3. The chain's CDR3 is CASSIGSYNSPLHF. The CDR3 region has the DNA TGTGCCAGTAGTATCGGCAGTTATAATTCACCCCTCCACTTT.